This entry concerns a single T cell receptor beta chain. Its antigen is as yet unknown. Researchers ran the PCR with 60 Vbeta and 13 Jbeta primers. Repertoires were generated with immunoSEQ multiplex PCR, while TCRdb's copy carries only in-frame clones and drops some. Of about 110,000 clones listed, 79% were seen once; the top ten hold 2.5% to 3.5%. The data originate from a study of cytomegalovirus exposure and HLA in healthy donors. The study, taken as a whole, reports: Reports state that TCR beta sequences accurately predicted most subjects' HLA-A and HLA-B alleles.

The CDR3 runs to 14 residues. The germline CDR1 and CDR2 sequences are LGHNA and YSLEER. With 4 bases clipped from V and 0 bases from J, the junction kept 2 bases outside the gene matches. This sequence joins TRBV4-3 and TRBJ2-7; 8 nucleotides line up with TRBD1. The sample comprised PBMCs. The TCR originated in a woman aged 40 to 55 in good health and CMV-seronegative. CDR3 loop: CASSLTGDSYEQYF. The CDR3 DNA is TGCGCCAGCAGCCTGACAGGGGACTCCTACGAGCAGTACTTC.